This TCR beta chain was sequenced for a study of cytomegalovirus exposure and HLA in healthy donors. PCR employed 60 Vbeta and 13 Jbeta primers. Clones were read by immunoSEQ multiplex PCR, and TCRdb kept only the in-frame ones, dropping some. The table has about 86,000 clones, 78% seen once. The receptor was isolated from a male donor in good health and CMV-seropositive. Input material: PBMCs.

CDR3 loop: CASSDPRSSTEAFF. DNA for the CDR3: TGTGCCAGCAGCGATCCCCGGTCTAGCACTGAAGCTTTCTTT. V and J are TRBV9 and TRBJ1-1; D uncertain. CDR1 is SGDLS and CDR2 is YYNGEE in the germline V gene. Trimming took off 3 bases at V and 4 bases at J, with 13 bases between the two ends. This CDR3 is built from 14 residues.